This T cell receptor (beta chain) was obtained from a study of cytomegalovirus exposure and HLA in healthy donors. The CDR3 is 17 residues long. Germline CDR1 MDHEN, CDR2 SYDVKM. The V end was cut by 1 base, the J end by 0 bases, with 13 bases between. Participants comprised healthy donors of bone marrow. This PCR relied on a set of 60 Vbeta primers and 13 Jbeta primers. The method was immunoSEQ multiplex PCR; TCRdb's version includes in-frame clones alone and lacks a portion of them. In the table there are approximately 300,000 clones, under 90% of which are singletons. This clone has only one observation.

The sample was PBMCs. The sequence derives from a girl aged 2 to 9 in good health and CMV-seronegative. The V gene is TRBV28, the J gene TRBJ2-1; D unresolved. In nucleotides, the CDR3 is TGTGCCAGCAGTTTATACTTGAGATCGAGCTCCTACAATGAGCAGTTCTTC. This gives the protein CASSLYLRSSSYNEQFF. The full variable domain, rest sourced from reference TRBV28 and TRBJ2-1, is DVKVTQSSRYLVKRTGEKVFLECVQDMDHENMFWYRQDPGLGLRLIYFSYDVKMKEKGDIPEGYSVSREKKERFSLILESASTNQTSMYLCASSLYLRSSSYNEQFFGPGTRLTVL.